Listed below are T cell receptor beta chains from one sample, sequenced in a study of blood T cell repertoires in COVID-19. Assay: immunoSEQ multiplex PCR; the TCRdb copy retains only in-frame clones and omits some. There are 50,000 to 55,000 clones in the sample; roughly nine tenths occur only once, and 4% to 6% lies in the top ten. The sequencing input was peripheral blood. All receptors derive from a man aged 60-69 years with active COVID-19. Both conserved end residues are part of each CDR3. The order of the fields is J gene, D gene, V gene, clone size, CDR3 protein, CDR3 DNA. D genes are given only for firm matches. Clone size appears in some rows only: once, few, many, or a class for an expanded clone.

j_gene: TRBJ1-2; d_gene: -; v_gene: TRBV28; abundance: -; CDR3aa: CASSFPGNYGYTF; CDR3nt: TGTGCCAGCAGTTTTCCGGGGAACTATGGCTACACCTTC
j_gene: TRBJ1-6; d_gene: -; v_gene: TRBV5-6; abundance: few; CDR3aa: CASSLKQATFSPLHF; CDR3nt: TGTGCCAGCAGCTTGAAACAGGCGACGTTTTCACCCCTCCACTTT
j_gene: TRBJ2-7; d_gene: -; v_gene: TRBV20-1; abundance: -; CDR3aa: CSASRGSVREQYF; CDR3nt: TGCAGTGCTAGTCGGGGGAGCGTGCGCGAGCAGTACTTC
j_gene: TRBJ2-1; d_gene: TRBD2; v_gene: TRBV2; abundance: once; CDR3aa: CGTRENNEQFF; CDR3nt: TGTGGAACGCGGGAGAACAATGAGCAGTTCTTC
j_gene: TRBJ2-7; d_gene: TRBD2; v_gene: TRBV27; abundance: -; CDR3aa: CASNLRIGLGHYEQYF; CDR3nt: TGTGCCAGCAACCTTCGAATAGGACTAGGTCACTACGAGCAGTACTTC
j_gene: TRBJ2-7; d_gene: TRBD2; v_gene: TRBV4-3; abundance: -; CDR3aa: CASSQDPGLAGDEQYF; CDR3nt: TGCGCCAGCAGCCAAGACCCGGGACTAGCGGGAGACGAGCAGTACTTC
j_gene: TRBJ2-1; d_gene: TRBD2; v_gene: TRBV2; abundance: -; CDR3aa: CASSPGTSNYNEQFF; CDR3nt: TGTGCCAGCAGTCCCGGGACTAGCAACTACAATGAGCAGTTCTTC
j_gene: TRBJ1-2; d_gene: TRBD1; v_gene: TRBV7-9; abundance: -; CDR3aa: CASSSLPGQDPNYGYTF; CDR3nt: TGTGCCAGCAGCTCTCTCCCGGGACAGGACCCTAACTATGGCTACACCTTC
j_gene: TRBJ2-3; d_gene: TRBD1; v_gene: TRBV19; abundance: once; CDR3aa: CASSRGQASTDTQYF; CDR3nt: TGTGCCAGTAGTAGAGGACAGGCTAGCACAGATACGCAGTATTTT
j_gene: TRBJ1-5; d_gene: -; v_gene: TRBV20-1; abundance: -; CDR3aa: CSAGHGGKHF; CDR3nt: TGCAGTGCTGGACATGGGGGGAAGCATTTT
j_gene: TRBJ2-2; d_gene: -; v_gene: TRBV3-1/TRBV3-2; abundance: -; CDR3aa: CASTRDSPTGELFF; CDR3nt: TGTGCCAGCACCCGGGACTCTCCAACCGGGGAGCTGTTTTTT
j_gene: TRBJ2-3; d_gene: TRBD2; v_gene: TRBV9; abundance: -; CDR3aa: CASQNSGANTDTQYF; CDR3nt: TGTGCCAGCCAAAATAGCGGGGCAAACACAGATACGCAGTATTTT
j_gene: TRBJ1-2; d_gene: -; v_gene: TRBV28; abundance: -; CDR3aa: CASSLEGQGYYGYTF; CDR3nt: TGTGCCAGCAGCCTAGAGGGGCAGGGGTACTATGGCTACACCTTC
j_gene: TRBJ2-5; d_gene: -; v_gene: TRBV15; abundance: -; CDR3aa: CATSRAGNPQETQYF; CDR3nt: TGTGCCACCAGCAGAGCAGGGAACCCCCAAGAGACCCAGTACTTC
j_gene: TRBJ2-7; d_gene: TRBD2; v_gene: TRBV28; abundance: -; CDR3aa: CASRPKGLAGVSYEQYF; CDR3nt: TGTGCCAGCAGACCTAAAGGACTAGCGGGAGTCTCCTACGAGCAGTACTTC